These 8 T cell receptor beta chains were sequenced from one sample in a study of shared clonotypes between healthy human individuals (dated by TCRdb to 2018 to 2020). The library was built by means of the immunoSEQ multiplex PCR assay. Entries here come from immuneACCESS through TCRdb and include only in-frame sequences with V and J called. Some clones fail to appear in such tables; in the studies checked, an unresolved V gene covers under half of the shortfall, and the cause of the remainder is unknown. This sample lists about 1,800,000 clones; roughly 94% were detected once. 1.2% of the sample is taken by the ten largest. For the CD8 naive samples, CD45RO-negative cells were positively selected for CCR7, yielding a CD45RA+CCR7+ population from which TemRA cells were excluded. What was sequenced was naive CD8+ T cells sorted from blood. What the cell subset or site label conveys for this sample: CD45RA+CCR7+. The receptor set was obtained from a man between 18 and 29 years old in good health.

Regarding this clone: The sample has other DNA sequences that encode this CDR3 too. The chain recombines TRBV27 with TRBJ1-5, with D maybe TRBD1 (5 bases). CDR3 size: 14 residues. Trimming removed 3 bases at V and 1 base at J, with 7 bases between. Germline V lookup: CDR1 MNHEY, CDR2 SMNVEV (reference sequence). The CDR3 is CASSFRDSNQPQHF. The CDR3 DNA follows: TGTGCCAGCAGTTTCCGGGACAGCAATCAGCCCCAGCATTTT.

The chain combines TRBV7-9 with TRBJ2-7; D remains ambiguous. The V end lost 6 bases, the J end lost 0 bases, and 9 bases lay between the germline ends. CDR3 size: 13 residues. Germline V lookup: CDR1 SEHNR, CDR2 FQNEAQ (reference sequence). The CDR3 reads CASSPISSYEQYF. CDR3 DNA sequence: TGTGCCAGCAGTCCTATTAGCTCCTACGAGCAGTACTTC.

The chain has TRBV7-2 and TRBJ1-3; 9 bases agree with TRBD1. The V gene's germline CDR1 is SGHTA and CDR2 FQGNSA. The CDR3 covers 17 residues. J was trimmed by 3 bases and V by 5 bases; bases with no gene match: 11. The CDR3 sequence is CASSPRGQGVFGNTIYF. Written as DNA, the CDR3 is TGTGCCAGCAGCCCCCGGGGACAGGGTGTCTTTGGAAACACCATATATTTT.

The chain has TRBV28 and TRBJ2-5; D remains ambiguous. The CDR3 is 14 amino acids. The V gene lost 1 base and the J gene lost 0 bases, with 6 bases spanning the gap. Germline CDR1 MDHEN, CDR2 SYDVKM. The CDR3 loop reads CASSLSLHQETQYF. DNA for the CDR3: TGTGCCAGCAGTTTATCGCTTCACCAAGAGACCCAGTACTTC. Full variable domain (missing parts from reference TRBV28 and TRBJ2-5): DVKVTQSSRYLVKRTGEKVFLECVQDMDHENMFWYRQDPGLGLRLIYFSYDVKMKEKGDIPEGYSVSREKKERFSLILESASTNQTSMYLCASSLSLHQETQYFGPGTRLLVL.

The CDR3 spells CASSFDRAGTGELFF. CDR3 coding DNA: TGTGCCAGCAGCTTTGACAGGGCGGGAACCGGGGAGCTGTTTTTT. V is TRBV7-9 and J is TRBJ2-2; a possible D gene is TRBD1 (7 bases). CDR1 and CDR2 (germline): SEHNR, FQNEAQ (reference sequence). Trimming cost V 3 bases and J 5 bases, with 13 bases left between them. The CDR3 is made up of 15 amino acids.

This chain's CDR3 is CASSPARTGFLEQYF. DNA of the CDR3: TGTGCCAGCAGCCCCGCCCGGACAGGGTTTTTGGAGCAGTACTTC. The chain carries TRBV6-6 and TRBJ2-7; TRBD1 agrees at 8 bases. V lost 6 bases, J lost 7 bases, and 14 bases stayed unmatched. This CDR3 is 15 amino acids long. The V gene's germline CDR1 is MNHNY and CDR2 SVGAGI (reference sequence).

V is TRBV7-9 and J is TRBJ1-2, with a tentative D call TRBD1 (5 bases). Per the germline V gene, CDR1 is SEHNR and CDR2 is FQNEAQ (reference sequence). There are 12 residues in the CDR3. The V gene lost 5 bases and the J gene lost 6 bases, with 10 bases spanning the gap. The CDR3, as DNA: TGTGCCAGCAGCCCCCAGGGCGATGGCTACACCTTC. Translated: CASSPQGDGYTF.

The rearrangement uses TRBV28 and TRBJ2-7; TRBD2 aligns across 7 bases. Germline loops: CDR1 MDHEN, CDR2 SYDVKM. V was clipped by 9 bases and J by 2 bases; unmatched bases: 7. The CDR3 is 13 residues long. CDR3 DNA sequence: TGTGCCAGTACGGAGCGGGGCCCCTACGAGCAGTACTTC. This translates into CASTERGPYEQYF.